One T cell receptor (beta chain) is described in this entry. The source of the sample is a study of CD8 T cells in Susac syndrome. Random hexamers were used to reverse transcribe the RNA input (about 0.5 to 1 ug). TCR beta CDR3 was amplified by immunoSEQ multiplex PCR. This amplification extended across 54 Vbeta and 13 Jbeta segments. TCRdb processed the immunoSEQ multiplex PCR reads anew with MiXCR; each CDR3 protein has one entry. The repertoire has roughly 140,000 distinct CDR3 sequences, roughly 94% of them found once; the top ten carry 0.25% to 0.3%. J was trimmed by 0 bases and V by 4 bases; bases with no gene match: 6. The CDR3 has 17 amino acids. Germline V gene lookup returns CDR1 KGHDR and CDR2 SFDVKD.

The specimen sequenced was CD8+ T cells from PBMCs. The TCR sequence derives from a human donor in good health. The chain couples TRBV24-1 to TRBJ2-2, with 8 positions matching TRBD2. CDR3 sequence: CATSDPNSGANTGELFF. Here the CDR3 DNA reads TGTGCCACCAGTGACCCGAATAGCGGGGCGAACACCGGGGAGCTGTTTTTT.